These 15 T cell receptor beta chains were all obtained from the same sample, sequenced in a study of blood T cell repertoires in COVID-19. The protocol was immunoSEQ multiplex PCR, while the TCRdb copy is restricted to in-frame clones and leaves out a portion. This sample carries some 490,000 clones, 80% to 90% of them seen once, and the ten largest clones take more than 7.5%. The specimen was PBMCs or T cells enriched from blood (not recorded which). These receptors originate from a woman aged 55-69 years who had recovered from COVID-19.

This clone was found once. V gene TRBV28 combines with J gene TRBJ1-2; D might be TRBD1 (5 bases). Trimming took 4 bases from V and 4 from J, leaving 13 bases between them. There are 14 residues in the CDR3. Per the germline V gene, CDR1 is MDHEN and CDR2 is SYDVKM. The DNA of the CDR3 is TGTGCCAGCAGTTCACTGACAGCAGCCTATGGCTACACCTTC. This translates into CASSSLTAAYGYTF.

The chain joins TRBV28 to TRBJ2-4; TRBD2 is a possible D gene (6 bases). V was trimmed by 5 bases and J by 1 base, leaving 9 bases between them. Germline-derived CDR1 and CDR2 are MDHEN and SYDVKM. The CDR3 length is 14 residues. The CDR3 DNA reads as TGTGCCAGCAGTGGGGGGATGGCCAAAAACATTCAGTACTTC. Translating it yields CASSGGMAKNIQYF.

This clone was detected only a few times. This chain connects TRBV12-3 or TRBV12-4 to TRBJ1-2, with D possibly being TRBD1 (6 bases). CDR3 length: 13 residues. The V end lost 8 bases, the J end lost 5 bases, and 15 bases lay between the germline ends. The CDR3 DNA sequence: TGTGCCAGCTTACAGGGCCAGGGGTATGGCTACACCTTC. As protein: CASLQGQGYGYTF.

The chain has TRBV3-1 (or the pseudogene TRBV3-2) and TRBJ1-1; TRBD1 might be the D (5 bases). The germline CDR1 and CDR2 sequences are LGHDT and YNNKEL (reference sequence). The V end was cut by 4 bases, the J end by 5 bases, with 14 bases between. The CDR3 has 14 residues. The CDR3 protein is CASSPTSRGTEAFF. CDR3 DNA: TGTGCCAGCAGCCCAACAAGTCGGGGGACTGAAGCTTTCTTT.

The chain has TRBV9 and TRBJ1-2; perhaps TRBD1 as D (5 bases). CDR3 length: 14 residues. The germline gives CDR1 SGDLS, CDR2 YYNGEE. V lost 1 base, J lost 7 bases, and 14 bases lay in between. The CDR3 DNA sequence: TGTGCCAGCAGCGTATCGGCAGGGCATGGTGGCTACACCTTC. Amino acids: CASSVSAGHGGYTF.

The chain couples TRBV19 to TRBJ1-4; 7 bases line up with TRBD1. The germline V gene has CDR1 LNHDA and CDR2 SQIVND (reference sequence). Trimming took 1 base from V and 10 from J; bases not matched to a gene: 9. The CDR3 is made up of 15 amino acids. CDR3 amino acids: CASSIGPETGRKLFF. CDR3 DNA sequence: TGTGCCAGTAGTATAGGTCCCGAGACAGGGAGAAAACTGTTTTTT.

The J gene is TRBJ2-7, the V gene TRBV6-5; 7 nucleotides align to TRBD1. The CDR3 spans 12 residues. The germline V gene encodes CDR1 MNHEY and CDR2 SVGAGI. J gave up 3 bases and V 6 bases, and 2 bases lay outside the gene matches. CDR3: CASRDRVYEQYV. In DNA form, the CDR3 reads TGTGCCAGCAGAGACAGGGTCTACGAGCAGTACGTC.

The rearrangement uses TRBV18 and TRBJ2-2, with TRBD1 identical over 9 bases. With 3 bases clipped from V and 7 bases from J, the junction kept 6 bases outside the gene matches. The V gene's germline CDR1 is KGHSH and CDR2 LQKENI. This CDR3 comprises 15 residues. The DNA for the CDR3 is TGTGCCAGCTCACCGATGACAGGGGGAGTCGGGGAGCTGTTTTTT. This translates into CASSPMTGGVGELFF. Full variable domain (missing parts from reference TRBV18 and TRBJ2-2): NAGVMQNPRHLVRRRGQEARLRCSPMKGHSHVYWYRQLPEEGLKFMVYLQKENIIDESGMPKERFSAEFPKEGPSILRIQQVVRGDSAAYFCASSPMTGGVGELFFGEGSRLTVL.

V gene TRBV5-1 combines with J gene TRBJ2-7, with 9 bases lining up with TRBD2. The J segment lost 7 bases and the V segment lost 2 bases, leaving 7 bases of the junction unmatched. This CDR3 comprises 14 residues. Germline CDR1 and CDR2: SGHRS and YFSETQ. CDR3 residues: CASSFAGGPGEQYF. In DNA form, the CDR3 reads TGCGCCAGCAGCTTTGCGGGGGGGCCCGGGGAGCAGTACTTC.

V usage is TRBV3-1 (or the pseudogene TRBV3-2) and J usage is TRBJ1-6; D is unclear. Germline CDR1 and CDR2: LGHDT and YNNKEL (reference sequence). There are 18 residues in the CDR3. Trimming took off 0 bases at V and 0 bases at J, with 12 bases between the two ends. In nucleotides, the CDR3 is TGTGCCAGCAGCCAAGAGAGGGCACGGAGCTCCTATAATTCACCCCTCCACTTT. Amino acids: CASSQERARSSYNSPLHF.

This chain uses TRBV7-2 with TRBJ1-3; D remains ambiguous. CDR1 and CDR2 from the germline V gene are SGHTA and FQGNSA. Deletions cut 5 bases from V and 0 bases from J, with 17 bases between. CDR3 length: 17 residues. The CDR3 sequence is CASSPRAGLSSGNTIYF. CDR3 in DNA: TGTGCCAGCAGCCCCCGGGCGGGCCTGAGCTCTGGAAACACCATATATTTT. The whole variable domain, remainder taken from reference TRBV7-2 and TRBJ1-3, is GAGVSQSPSNKVTEKGKDVELRCDPISGHTALYWYRQSLGQGLEFLIYFQGNSAPDKSGLPSDRFSAERTGGSVSTLTIQRTQQEDSAVYLCASSPRAGLSSGNTIYFGEGSWLTVV.

This clone was found a few times. V gene TRBV19 combines with J gene TRBJ1-2, with TRBD1 identical over 8 bases. CDR1 is LNHDA, CDR2 SQIVND, per germline (reference sequence). V dropped 5 bases and J dropped 6; count of bases not matched to a gene: 5. The length of the CDR3 is 13 residues. CDR3 in DNA: TGTGCCAGTAGTGGGGACAGGTACGATGGCTACACCTTC. Translated: CASSGDRYDGYTF.

The J gene is TRBJ2-7, the V gene TRBV5-1; 10 nucleotides agree with TRBD1. Germline CDR1 SGHRS, CDR2 YFSETQ. This CDR3 region has 16 residues. The V gene end was trimmed by 0 bases and the J gene end by 2 bases; junction bases not matched to a gene: 5. This CDR3 reads CASSLVGTGDPYEQYF. CDR3 coding DNA: TGCGCCAGCAGCTTGGTCGGGACAGGGGACCCCTACGAGCAGTACTTC.

CDR3 loop: CASSAGTAGDQPQHF. The CDR3 region has the DNA TGTGCCAGCAGCGCTGGGACAGCGGGAGATCAGCCCCAGCATTTT. This chain connects TRBV27 to TRBJ1-5; TRBD1 matches 7 bases. The CDR3 is 15 amino acids. Germline loops: CDR1 MNHEY, CDR2 SMNVEV (reference sequence). Unmatched junction bases numbered 10, after V lost 6 bases and J lost 5 bases.

This clone has only a few counts. The V call is TRBV5-1, the J call TRBJ1-3; D is undetermined. The CDR3 loop spans 17 amino acids. V lost 5 bases, J lost 0 bases, and 18 bases lay in between. CDR1 is SGHRS and CDR2 is YFSETQ in the germline V gene. The DNA of the CDR3 is TGCGCCAGCAGAAGGGATGGGAGCCCGTTCTCTGGAAACACCATATATTTT. Its translation: CASRRDGSPFSGNTIYF.